These T cell receptor beta chains were read from a single sample in a study of HIV-infected children after antiretroviral therapy interruption. TCRdb recomputed calls from the 3' RACE reads with MiXCR, one row per CDR3 protein. The repertoire holds around 50,000 distinct CDR3 sequences, with 4.3% as singletons. The source material was CD45RA+ CD4+ T cells from PBMCs, pooled from several time points, sampled from a donor given antiretroviral therapy, either interrupted or continuous. The receptors derive from a pool of human donors with HIV. The CDR3 runs from the conserved cysteine through the conserved F or W. The D gene is left open where the match is weak. Clone size is stated in some rows and not others, as once, few, many or a class when expanded.

D gene,V gene,clone size,J gene,CDR3 DNA,CDR3 protein
-,TRBV5-1,many,TRBJ1-1,TGCGCCAGCAGGGGGGACACTGAAGCTTTCTTT,CASRGDTEAFF
-,TRBV4-1,once,TRBJ1-1,TGCGCCAGCAGCCCGTTGTCGGGGTTCACTGAAGCTTTCTTT,CASSPLSGFTEAFF
-,TRBV2,-,TRBJ2-1,TGTGCCAGCACTTCCCCCGTCCCGGCTGAGCAGTTCTTC,CASTSPVPAEQFF
-,TRBV4-1,many,TRBJ1-5,TGCGCCAGCAGCCAAGAAGGGTTTACGTTGGCGGAAGGACCCCAGCATTTT,CASSQEGFTLAEGPQHF
-,TRBV11-2,many,TRBJ2-1,TGTGCCAGCAGCTTAGAAGGCCTAGCAGGGGAGCAGTTCTTC,CASSLEGLAGEQFF
-,TRBV20-1,-,TRBJ1-2,TGCAGTGCTAGAGATAATAGGGGCGTTACGTATGGCTACACCTTC,CSARDNRGVTYGYTF
-,TRBV10-2,many,TRBJ2-7,TGCGCCAGCAGTGGGACTATTCCCCTCTCCTACGAGCAGTACTTC,CASSGTIPLSYEQYF
TRBD2,TRBV7-9,many,TRBJ2-1,TGTGCCAGCAGCTTACTCTTTCGGGAGGGCCCTCGAGAGCAGTTCTTC,CASSLLFREGPREQFF
-,TRBV19,many,TRBJ2-3,TGTGCCAGTAGTGACTCCTCCCGGGCAGATACGCAGTATTTT,CASSDSSRADTQYF
TRBD1,TRBV5-1,few,TRBJ1-2,TGCGCCAGCAGCTTGACCATCCGACAGGGGGATTTTCCACACTTAGGCTACACCTTC,CASSLTIRQGDFPHLGYTF
TRBD1,TRBV6-5,few,TRBJ2-7,TGTGCCAGCAGTTCCCCGGGACAGGGGGCCGCCGAGCAGTACTTC,CASSSPGQGAAEQYF
-,TRBV5-1,many,TRBJ2-1,TGCGCCAGCAGCTTGACAGACTCCTACAATGAGCAGTTCTTC,CASSLTDSYNEQFF
-,TRBV19,-,TRBJ2-3,TGTGCCAGTAGCCGTAAAGGAGACAGCACAGATACGCAGTATTTT,CASSRKGDSTDTQYF
-,TRBV7-6,many,TRBJ1-4,TGTGCCAGCAGCTTAGAGACAGGTTTTGGTACTAATGAAAAACTGTTTTTT,CASSLETGFGTNEKLFF
-,TRBV18,many,TRBJ2-3,TGTGCCAGCTCAGGGCAGACCACAGATACGCAGTATTTT,CASSGQTTDTQYF
-,TRBV24-1,many,TRBJ2-3,TGTGCCACCAGCTACCTGGATACGCAGTATTTT,CATSYLDTQYF
-,TRBV4-1,many,TRBJ1-1,TGCGCCAGCAGCCAAGAATTTGGGACCGCAGAAAAATCGAACACTGAAGCTTTCTTT,CASSQEFGTAEKSNTEAFF
TRBD1,TRBV7-3,-,TRBJ1-6,TGTGCCAGCAGCTTAGGGACAGACAATTCACCCCTCCACTTT,CASSLGTDNSPLHF
-,TRBV20-1,many,TRBJ1-1,TGCAGTGCTAGTGTGGGGGGGGACACTGAAGCTTTCTTT,CSASVGGDTEAFF
-,TRBV30,many,TRBJ1-2,TGTGCCTGGAGTGTTTGGGTGGGCTATGGCTACACCTTC,CAWSVWVGYGYTF
TRBD1,TRBV25-1,many,TRBJ1-1,TGTGCCAGCAGTGAGGGGACAGGACCAGCTTTCTTT,CASSEGTGPAFF
-,TRBV6-6,few,TRBJ2-7,TGTGCCAGCAGGCTCCGGGACACGGTTTCCTACGAGCAGTACTTC,CASRLRDTVSYEQYF